This T cell receptor (beta chain) was recorded in a study of cytomegalovirus exposure and HLA in healthy donors. It was with 60 Vbeta and 13 Jbeta primers that the PCR ran. Profiled with immunoSEQ multiplex PCR; TCRdb holds only in-frame clones, not every one. The data show fewer than 250,000 clones, approximately 83% seen once. Germline V gene sequence: CDR1 SEHNR, CDR2 FQNEAQ (reference sequence). The CDR3 contains 15 residues. Trimming stripped 4 bases from V and 4 bases from J, with 15 bases between. Study outcomes and limitations: The authors judged a highly shared variant cluster likely a sequencing artifact.

For this clone: The antigen is unknown.

This sequence originates from a boy aged 2 to 10 in good health and CMV-seronegative. J is TRBJ2-3 and V is TRBV7-9, with D possibly being TRBD2 (6 bases). Sequencing was performed on PBMCs. Written as DNA, the CDR3 is TGTGCCAGCAGCTCAACGGGGGTTCTTGCAGATACGCAGTATTTT. The encoded protein is CASSSTGVLADTQYF.